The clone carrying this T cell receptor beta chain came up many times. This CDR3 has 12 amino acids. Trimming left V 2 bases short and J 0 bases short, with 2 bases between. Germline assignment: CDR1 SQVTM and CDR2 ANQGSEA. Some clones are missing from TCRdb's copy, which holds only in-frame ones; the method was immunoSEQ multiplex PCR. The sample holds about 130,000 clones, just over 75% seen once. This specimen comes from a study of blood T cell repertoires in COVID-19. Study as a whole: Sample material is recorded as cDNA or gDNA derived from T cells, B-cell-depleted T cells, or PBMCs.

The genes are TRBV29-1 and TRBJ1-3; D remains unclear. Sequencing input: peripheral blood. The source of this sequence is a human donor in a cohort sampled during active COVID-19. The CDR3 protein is CSVEYSGNTIYF. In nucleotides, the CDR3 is TGCAGCGTTGAATACTCTGGAAACACCATATATTTT. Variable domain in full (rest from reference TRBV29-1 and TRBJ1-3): SAVISQKPSRDICQRGTSLTIQCQVDSQVTMMFWYRQQPGQSLTLIATANQGSEATYESGFVIDKFPISRPNLTFSTLTVSNMSPEDSSIYLCSVEYSGNTIYFGEGSWLTVV.